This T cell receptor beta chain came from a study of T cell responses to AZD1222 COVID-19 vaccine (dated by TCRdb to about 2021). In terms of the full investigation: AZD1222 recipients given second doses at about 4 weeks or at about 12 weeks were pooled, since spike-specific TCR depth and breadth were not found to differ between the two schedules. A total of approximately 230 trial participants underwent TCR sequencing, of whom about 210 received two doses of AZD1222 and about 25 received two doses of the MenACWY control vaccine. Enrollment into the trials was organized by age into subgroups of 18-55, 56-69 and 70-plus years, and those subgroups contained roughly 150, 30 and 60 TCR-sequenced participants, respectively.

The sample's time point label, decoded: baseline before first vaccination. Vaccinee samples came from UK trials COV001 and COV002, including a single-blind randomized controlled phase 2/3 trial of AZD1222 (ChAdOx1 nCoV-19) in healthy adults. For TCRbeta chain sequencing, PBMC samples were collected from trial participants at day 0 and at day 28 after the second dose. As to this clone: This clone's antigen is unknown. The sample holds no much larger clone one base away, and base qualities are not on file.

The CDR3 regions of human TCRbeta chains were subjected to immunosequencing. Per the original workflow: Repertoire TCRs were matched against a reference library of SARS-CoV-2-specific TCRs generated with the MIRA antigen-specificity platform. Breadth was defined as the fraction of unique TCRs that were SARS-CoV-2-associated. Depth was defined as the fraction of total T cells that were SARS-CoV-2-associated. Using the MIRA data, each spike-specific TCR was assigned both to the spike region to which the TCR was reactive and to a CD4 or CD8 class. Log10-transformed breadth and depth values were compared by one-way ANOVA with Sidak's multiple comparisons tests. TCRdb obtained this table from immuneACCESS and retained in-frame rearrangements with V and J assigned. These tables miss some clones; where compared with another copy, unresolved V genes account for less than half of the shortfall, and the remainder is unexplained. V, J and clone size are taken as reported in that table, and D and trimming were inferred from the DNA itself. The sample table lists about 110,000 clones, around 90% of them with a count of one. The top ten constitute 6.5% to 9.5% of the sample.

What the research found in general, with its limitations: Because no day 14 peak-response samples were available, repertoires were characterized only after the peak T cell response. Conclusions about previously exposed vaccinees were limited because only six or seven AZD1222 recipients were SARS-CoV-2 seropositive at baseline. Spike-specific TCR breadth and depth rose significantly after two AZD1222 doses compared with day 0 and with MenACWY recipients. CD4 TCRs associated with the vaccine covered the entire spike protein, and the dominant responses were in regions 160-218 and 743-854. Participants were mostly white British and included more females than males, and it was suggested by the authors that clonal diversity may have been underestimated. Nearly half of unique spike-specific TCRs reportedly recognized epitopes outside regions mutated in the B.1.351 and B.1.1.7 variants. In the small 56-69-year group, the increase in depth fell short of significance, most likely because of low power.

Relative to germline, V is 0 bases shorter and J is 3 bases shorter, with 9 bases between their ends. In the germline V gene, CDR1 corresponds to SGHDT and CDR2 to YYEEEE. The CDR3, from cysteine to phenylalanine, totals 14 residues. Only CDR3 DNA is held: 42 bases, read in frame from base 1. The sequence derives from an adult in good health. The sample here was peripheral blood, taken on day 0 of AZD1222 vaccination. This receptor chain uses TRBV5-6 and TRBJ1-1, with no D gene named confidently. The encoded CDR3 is CASSLVSSYTEAFF. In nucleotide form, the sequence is TGTGCCAGCAGCTTGGTATCTTCGTACACTGAAGCTTTCTTT.